This TCR beta chain was sequenced during a study of blood T cells in healthy people across ages. This clonotype appeared a few times. What it binds is not known. Study conclusions and caveats: Both naive CD4+ cell counts and diversity were greater in long-lived donors than in aged donors.

The CDR3 is 14 residues long. Primed by a sample-barcoded 5' primer and a J-beta primer mix, a second PCR proceeded for 7 to 11 cycles. Every sample returned 2.5 million or more CDR3-containing paired-end reads. A single record per CDR3 protein comes from TCRdb applying MiXCR to the 5' RACE reads. The data show roughly 730,000 distinct CDR3 sequences, about 61% seen once. The source of this sequence is a man aged 40-55 years in good health. The rearrangement links TRBV21-1 to TRBJ2-7. TRBV21-1 is assigned pseudogene status. Sequences were obtained from blood. CDR3 protein: CASSKVFGTYEQYF. The CDR3 DNA reads TGTGCCAGCAGCAAAGTCTTCGGAACCTACGAGCAGTACTTC.